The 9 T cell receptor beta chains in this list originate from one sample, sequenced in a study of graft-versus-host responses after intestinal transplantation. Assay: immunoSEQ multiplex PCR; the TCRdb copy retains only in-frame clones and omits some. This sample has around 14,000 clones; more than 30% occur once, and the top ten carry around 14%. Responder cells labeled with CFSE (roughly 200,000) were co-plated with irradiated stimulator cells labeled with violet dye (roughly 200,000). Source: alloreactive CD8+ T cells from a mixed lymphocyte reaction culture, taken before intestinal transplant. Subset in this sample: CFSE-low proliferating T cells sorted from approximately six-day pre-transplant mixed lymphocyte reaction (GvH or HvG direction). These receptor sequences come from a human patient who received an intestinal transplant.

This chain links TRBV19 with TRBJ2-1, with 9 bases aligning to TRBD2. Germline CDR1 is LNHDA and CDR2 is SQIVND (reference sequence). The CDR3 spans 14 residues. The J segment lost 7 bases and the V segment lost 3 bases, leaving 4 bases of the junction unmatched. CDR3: CASSMTSGWNEQFF. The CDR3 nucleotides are TGTGCCAGTAGTATGACTAGCGGCTGGAATGAGCAGTTCTTC.

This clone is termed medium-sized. CDR3 in DNA: TGTGCCAGCAGTTTCCTACCACAGGGGGCGCTCGGCTACACCTTC. This codes for CASSFLPQGALGYTF. The chain joins TRBV27 to TRBJ1-2; 9 nucleotides align to TRBD1. Unmatched junction bases numbered 10, after V lost 3 bases and J lost 8 bases. This CDR3 has 15 amino acids. Germline assignment: CDR1 MNHEY and CDR2 SMNVEV (reference sequence).

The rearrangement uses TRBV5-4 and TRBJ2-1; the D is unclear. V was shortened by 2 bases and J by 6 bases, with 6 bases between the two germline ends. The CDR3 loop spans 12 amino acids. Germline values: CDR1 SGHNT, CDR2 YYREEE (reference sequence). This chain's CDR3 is CASSFIPNEQFF. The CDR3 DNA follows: TGTGCCAGCAGCTTCATCCCCAATGAGCAGTTCTTC.

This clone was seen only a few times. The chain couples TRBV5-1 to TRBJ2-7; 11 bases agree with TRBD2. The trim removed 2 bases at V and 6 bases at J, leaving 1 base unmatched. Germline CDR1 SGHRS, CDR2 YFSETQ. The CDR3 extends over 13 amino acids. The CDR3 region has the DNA TGCGCCAGCAGCTTCGGACTAGCGGGCGAGCAGTACTTC. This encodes CASSFGLAGEQYF.

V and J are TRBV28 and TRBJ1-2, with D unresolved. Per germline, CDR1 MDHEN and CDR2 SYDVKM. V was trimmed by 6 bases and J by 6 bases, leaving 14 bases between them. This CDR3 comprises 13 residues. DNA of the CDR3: TGTGCCAGCAGGCCAGCGGGGATTGATGGCTACACCTTC. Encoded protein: CASRPAGIDGYTF.

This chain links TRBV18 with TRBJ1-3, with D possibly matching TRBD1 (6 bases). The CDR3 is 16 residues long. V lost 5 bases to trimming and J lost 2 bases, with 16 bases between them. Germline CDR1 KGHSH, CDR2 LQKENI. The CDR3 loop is CASSSSNRATGNTIYF. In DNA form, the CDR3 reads TGTGCCAGCTCATCTTCTAACAGGGCGACTGGAAACACCATATATTTT.

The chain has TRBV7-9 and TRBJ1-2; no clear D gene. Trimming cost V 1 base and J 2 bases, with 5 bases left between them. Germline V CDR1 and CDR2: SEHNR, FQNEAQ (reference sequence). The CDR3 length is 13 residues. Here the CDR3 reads CASSLDKNYGYTF. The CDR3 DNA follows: TGTGCCAGCAGCTTAGACAAAAACTATGGCTACACCTTC.

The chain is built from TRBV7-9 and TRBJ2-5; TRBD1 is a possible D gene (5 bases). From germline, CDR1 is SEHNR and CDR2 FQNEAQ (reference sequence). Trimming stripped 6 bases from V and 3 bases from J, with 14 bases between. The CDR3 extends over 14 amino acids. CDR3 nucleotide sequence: TGTGCCAGCAGTAAACAGGCTACTGAAGAGACCCAGTACTTC. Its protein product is CASSKQATEETQYF.

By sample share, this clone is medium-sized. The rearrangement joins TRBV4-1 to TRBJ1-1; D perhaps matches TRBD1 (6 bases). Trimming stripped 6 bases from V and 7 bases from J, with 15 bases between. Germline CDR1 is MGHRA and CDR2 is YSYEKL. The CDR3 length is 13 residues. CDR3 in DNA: TGCGCCAGCAGTAGGACAGTTTATGATGAAGCTTTCTTT. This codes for CASSRTVYDEAFF.